These T cell receptor beta chains were read from a single sample in a study of CD4 T cells in relation to SARS-CoV-2 and coronaviruses. Their specific antigens are unknown. Sequencing used immunoSEQ multiplex PCR; TCRdb keeps in-frame clones, though not all of them. This sample yields some 21,000 clones, of which 60% to 85% are seen a single time; roughly a sixth belongs to the top ten. The source material was CD4+ T cells from PBMCs, cultured in vitro. These receptors all come from a human donor in good health. The CDR3 runs from the conserved cysteine through the conserved F or W.

>TRBV24-1|TRBJ1-5
CATSLGSQPQHF
>TRBV5-4|TRBJ2-2
CASSPAGLTGELFF
>TRBV10-3|TRBJ2-5
CAISEQGGKETQYF
>TRBV18|TRBJ1-2
CASSPGYPNYGYTF
>TRBV19|TRBJ1-4
CASRTGHSTNEKLFF
>TRBV7-9|TRBJ2-1
CASSRTSGSDNEQFF
>TRBV7-9|TRBJ1-1
CASSLTEAFF
>TRBV2|TRBJ1-1
CASRLTGGRVEAFF
>TRBV5-1|TRBJ2-7
CASSFGSESYEQYF
>TRBV13|TRBJ2-7
CATARAETYEQYF
>TRBV7-9|TRBJ1-4
CASSKDSSTNEKLFF